The 8 T cell receptor beta chains presented below share a single source sample, sequenced in a study of blood T cell repertoires in COVID-19 (TCRdb year 2020). Preparation of the library involved the immunoSEQ multiplex PCR assay. In TCRdb, the immuneACCESS table is reduced to in-frame sequences with V and J assigned. These tables do not hold every clone; where another copy was compared, an unresolved V gene accounts for under half, and the others remain unexplained. The sample table holds more than 150,000 clones, of which around 90% were seen once. The biggest ten clones account for roughly 0.57% of the sample. What was sequenced was peripheral blood. All receptors come from a man in his sixties with COVID-19, enrolled during active disease.

The CDR3 sequence: CASSLASSGTTYEQYF. CDR3 sequence (DNA): TGTGCCAGCAGCTTAGCGTCTAGCGGGACTACATACGAGCAGTACTTC. This chain joins TRBV7-2 and TRBJ2-7, with 9 bases fitting TRBD2. V lost 0 bases and J lost 4; bases outside the gene matches: 7. The CDR3 is 16 amino acids. In germline, CDR1 is SGHTA, CDR2 FQGNSA.

The J gene is TRBJ1-1, the V gene TRBV18; the D is unclear. Germline CDR1 KGHSH, CDR2 LQKENI. This CDR3 region has 15 residues. V lost 3 bases and J 3 bases, leaving 14 bases between the germline ends. CDR3 DNA: TGTGCCAGCTCACCGCGACCTCCTAGAGACACTGAAGCTTTCTTT. It translates to CASSPRPPRDTEAFF.

The gene calls are TRBV3-1 (or the pseudogene TRBV3-2) and TRBJ1-2; 9 bases are shared with TRBD1. CDR1 and CDR2 (germline): LGHDT, YNNKEL (reference sequence). The CDR3 runs 15 residues. After removal of 0 bases from V and 5 bases from J, the junction contained 4 bases not matched to a gene. The CDR3, as DNA: TGTGCCAGCAGCCAAGAGGGACAGGGTATTTATGGCTACACCTTC. It is translated as CASSQEGQGIYGYTF.

The table lists this clone with a few counts. The chain recombines TRBV30 with TRBJ1-5, with D maybe TRBD1 (6 bases). Germline CDR1 is GTSNPN and CDR2 is SVGIG (reference sequence). This CDR3 has 15 residues. V was cut by 3 bases and J by 5 bases, with 17 bases left in between. The DNA of the CDR3 is TGTGCCTGGAGCCCTACCGGGACAAGATATCAGCCCCAGCATTTT. Its protein is CAWSPTGTRYQPQHF.

The table lists this clone with a few counts. This rearrangement joins TRBV5-1 to TRBJ1-2, with 7 bases lining up with TRBD1. The CDR3 has 13 amino acids. Losses at the gene ends were 0 bases for V and 8 bases for J; bases not matched to a gene: 4. Germline lookup yields CDR1 SGHRS and CDR2 YFSETQ. The CDR3 nucleotides read TGCGCCAGCAGCTTGGAGAGGGGGCTCGGCTACACCTTC. Translation gives CASSLERGLGYTF.

This clone was counted many times. The chain uses TRBV12-5 and TRBJ2-1, with 9 bases matching TRBD1. The CDR3 spans 19 residues. From germline, CDR1 is LGHNT and CDR2 FRNRAP. V was clipped by 1 base and J by 6 bases; unmatched bases: 16. The CDR3 loop reads CASGLADPFGTGQGNEQFF. CDR3 DNA: TGTGCTAGTGGTTTGGCCGACCCCTTTGGGACAGGGCAAGGCAATGAGCAGTTCTTC.

J is TRBJ2-7 and V is TRBV6-5, with D uncertain. V lost 5 bases and J lost 3, with 17 bases in between. The CDR3 is 15 residues long. From germline, CDR1 is MNHEY and CDR2 SVGAGI. In nucleotides, the CDR3 is TGTGCCAGCAGTCCGCGACCGCCGACTGGCTACGAGCAGTACTTC. Amino acids: CASSPRPPTGYEQYF.

V is TRBV11-2 and J is TRBJ1-6, with D possibly TRBD1 on 6 matching bases. CDR1 SGHAT and CDR2 FQNNGV come from the germline V gene. The V end was cut by 6 bases, the J end by 3 bases, with 12 bases between. The CDR3 sequence is 15 residues long. The CDR3 DNA sequence: TGTGCCAGCAGACCTCGGGACAACTATAATTCACCCCTCCACTTT. Amino acids: CASRPRDNYNSPLHF.